These 27 T cell receptor beta chains originate from one sample sequenced in a study of T cell changes during pregnancy in multiple sclerosis (dated by TCRdb to about 2019). The method behind the library was the immunoSEQ multiplex PCR assay. Imported from immuneACCESS, the table was reduced by TCRdb to in-frame sequences with V and J called. These copies leave out some clones; in studies compared against another copy, an unresolved V gene accounts for under half, and the cause of the remainder is not known. Recorded for this sample are tens of thousands of clones; more than 90% of them occurred a single time. Of the sample, about 6.7% falls within the top ten clones. The sample consisted of CD8+ T cells from peripheral blood mononuclear cells, taken in the third trimester of pregnancy. These receptors came from a female donor with multiple sclerosis, enrolled in a pregnancy study.

The genes are TRBV5-1 and TRBJ2-2; perhaps TRBD1 as D (6 bases). Per germline, CDR1 SGHRS and CDR2 YFSETQ. This CDR3 comprises 15 residues. V lost 0 bases, J lost 5 bases, and 11 bases lay in between. The CDR3 DNA is TGCGCCAGCAGCTTGGGCAGGGGACAAACCGGGGAGCTGTTTTTT. It translates to CASSLGRGQTGELFF.

CDR3 DNA: TGTGCCAGCAGTGACTCGGCGGGAAACATTCAGTACTTC. It yields the protein CASSDSAGNIQYF. The chain employs TRBV6-4 and TRBJ2-4; the D gene is possibly TRBD2 (5 bases). CDR1 and CDR2 from the germline V gene are MRHNA and SNTAGT. V lost 0 bases, J lost 6 bases, and 6 bases lay in between. The CDR3 is 13 residues long.

The sample holds one count of this clone. The CDR3 region has the DNA TGTGCCAGTAGTGACATGGGGAGTGGACCAGAGACCCAGTACTTC. This gives the protein CASSDMGSGPETQYF. The genes are TRBV19 and TRBJ2-5; tentative D call: TRBD2 (5 bases). The CDR3 runs to 15 residues. Germline CDR1 is LNHDA and CDR2 is SQIVND (reference sequence). The V end lost 5 bases, the J end lost 4 bases, and 17 bases lay between the germline ends.

The chain uses TRBV6-5 and TRBJ1-2, with D possibly TRBD1 on 5 matching bases. V was clipped by 6 bases and J by 6 bases, with 8 bases between them. The germline gives CDR1 MNHEY, CDR2 SVGAGI. The CDR3 loop spans 11 amino acids. The CDR3 coding sequence is TGTGCCAGCAGGCAGGGTAATGGCTACACCTTC. This translates into CASRQGNGYTF.

This chain connects TRBV11-2 to TRBJ2-7, with TRBD1 matching 7 bases. Germline V lookup: CDR1 SGHAT, CDR2 FQNNGV. CDR3 length: 14 amino acids. Trimming took 5 bases from V and 3 from J; bases not matched to a gene: 7. The CDR3 nucleotides are TGTGCCAGCAGCGGCGGACAGGACCGCTACGAGCAGTACTTC. This sequence encodes CASSGGQDRYEQYF.

The J gene is TRBJ1-4, the V gene TRBV27; weak D call: TRBD1 (5 bases). V lost 6 bases to trimming and J lost 5 bases, with 10 bases between them. There are 13 residues in the CDR3. CDR1 and CDR2 (germline): MNHEY, SMNVEV (reference sequence). The CDR3 DNA follows: TGTGCCAGCAGAGGACACGACAATGAAAAACTGTTTTTT. Amino acids: CASRGHDNEKLFF.

As to this clone: The same CDR3 can be traced to other DNA sequences in this sample. The CDR3 sequence is CASSVGGQGNEQYF. As DNA, the CDR3 is TGTGCCAGCAGCGTAGGGGGACAGGGCAACGAGCAGTACTTC. This chain connects TRBV9 to TRBJ2-7; 9 nucleotides match TRBD1. V gave up 0 bases and J gave up 5 bases; unmatched junction bases: 3. Germline values: CDR1 SGDLS, CDR2 YYNGEE. The CDR3 contains 14 residues.

This chain's CDR3 is CASSLFLASTDTQYF. The DNA of the CDR3 is TGTGCCAGCAGCTTATTCCTAGCAAGCACAGATACGCAGTATTTT. This chain uses TRBV7-3 with TRBJ2-3; tentative D call: TRBD2 (5 bases). This CDR3 is 15 amino acids long. V was shortened by 2 bases and J by 0 bases, with 9 bases between the two germline ends. Germline V gene sequence: CDR1 SGHTA, CDR2 FQGTGA. The whole variable domain, remainder taken from reference TRBV7-3 and TRBJ2-3, is GAGVSQTPSNKVTEKGKYVELRCDPISGHTALYWYRQSLGQGPEFLIYFQGTGAADDSGLPNDRFFAVRPEGSVSTLKIQRTERGDSAVYLCASSLFLASTDTQYFGPGTRLTVL.

CDR3 in amino acids: CASSVEPAGGPETQYF. As DNA, the CDR3 is TGTGCCAGCAGCGTAGAGCCAGCGGGGGGGCCAGAGACCCAGTACTTC. The gene calls are TRBV9 and TRBJ2-5, with 10 bases that match TRBD2. The V and J ends lost 0 bases and 4 bases, in that order; junction bases with no gene match: 6. Germline CDR1 SGDLS, CDR2 YYNGEE. CDR3 length: 16 amino acids. Full variable domain (remainder filled in from reference TRBV9 and TRBJ2-5): DSGVTQTPKHLITATGQRVTLRCSPRSGDLSVYWYQQSLDQGLQFLIQYYNGEERAKGNILERFSAQQFPDLHSELNLSSLELGDSALYFCASSVEPAGGPETQYFGPGTRLLVL.

This clone was counted once. The chain uses TRBV6-5 and TRBJ2-1, with 8 bases matching TRBD2. Germline V lookup: CDR1 MNHEY, CDR2 SVGAGI. V was pared by 5 bases and J by 4 bases, with 4 bases of the junction left unmatched. The length of the CDR3 is 14 residues. CDR3: CASSRGGTYNEQFF. The CDR3 DNA reads TGTGCCAGCAGTCGCGGGGGGACATACAATGAGCAGTTCTTC.

The genes are TRBV4-3 and TRBJ2-1; 9 positions agree with TRBD1. Losses at the gene ends were 2 bases for V and 4 bases for J; bases not matched to a gene: 3. The germline CDR1 and CDR2 sequences are LGHNA and YSLEER. The length of the CDR3 is 15 residues. The CDR3: CASSQLGQGYNEQFF. For the CDR3, the DNA is TGCGCCAGCAGCCAACTTGGACAGGGGTACAATGAGCAGTTCTTC.

The J gene is TRBJ2-7, the V gene TRBV7-9; the D gene is possibly TRBD1 (6 bases). The V end lost 5 bases, the J end lost 1 base, and 9 bases lay between the germline ends. Germline CDR1 is SEHNR and CDR2 is FQNEAQ (reference sequence). The length of the CDR3 is 13 residues. The CDR3 spells CASSGTGSYEQYF. CDR3 DNA sequence: TGTGCCAGCAGCGGAACAGGGTCCTACGAGCAGTACTTC.

Here the CDR3 reads CASSKREGTYEQYF. CDR3 nucleotides: TGTGCCAGCAGTAAGCGGGAGGGCACCTACGAGCAGTACTTC. The chain couples TRBV6-1 to TRBJ2-7, with 10 nucleotides matching TRBD2. Looked up from germline, CDR1 is MNHNS and CDR2 is SASEGT. The CDR3 extends over 14 amino acids. J gave up 2 bases and V 5 bases, and 3 bases lay outside the gene matches.

The chain carries TRBV7-2 and TRBJ1-6, with D maybe TRBD1 (6 bases). Trimming left V 1 base short and J 8 bases short, with 9 bases between. Germline CDR1 SGHTA, CDR2 FQGNSA. The CDR3 extends over 14 amino acids. For the CDR3, the DNA is TGTGCCAGCAGCTTAGAGGACAGCCATTCACCCCTCCACTTT. It specifies CASSLEDSHSPLHF.

The chain recombines TRBV19 with TRBJ2-1, with a possible D match to TRBD2 (5 bases). CDR1 is LNHDA, CDR2 SQIVND, per germline (reference sequence). Trimming removed 1 base from V and 8 bases from J, with 9 bases in between. The CDR3 is 13 amino acids. This CDR3 is CASSIGFGDEQFF. The CDR3 coding sequence is TGTGCCAGTAGTATAGGTTTCGGGGATGAGCAGTTCTTC.

The rearrangement joins TRBV15 to TRBJ1-2; D call uncertain. Germline V gene sequence: CDR1 LNHNV, CDR2 YYDKDF (reference sequence). CDR3 size: 14 residues. V lost 1 base and J 7 bases, leaving 13 bases between the germline ends. CDR3 sequence: CATSRGRTASGYTF. The CDR3 nucleotides are TGTGCCACCAGCAGAGGAAGAACAGCATCTGGCTACACCTTC. The full variable domain, in which reference TRBV15 and TRBJ1-2 provide the parts outside the CDR3, is DAMVIQNPRYQVTQFGKPVTLSCSQTLNHNVMYWYQQKSSQAPKLLFHYYDKDFNNEADTPDNFQSRRPNTSFCFLDIRSPGLGDTAMYLCATSRGRTASGYTFGSGTRLTVV.

This rearrangement joins TRBV15 to TRBJ2-2; TRBD2 is a possible D gene (6 bases). V was shortened by 4 bases and J by 7 bases, with 13 bases between the two germline ends. This CDR3 has 14 residues. Germline-derived CDR1 and CDR2 are LNHNV and YYDKDF (reference sequence). CDR3 loop: CATSIIAESGELFF. The CDR3 DNA sequence: TGTGCCACCAGCATAATAGCGGAGAGCGGGGAGCTGTTTTTT.

The chain uses TRBV9 and TRBJ1-1; 7 positions match TRBD1. CDR1 and CDR2 (germline): SGDLS, YYNGEE. The CDR3 consists of 13 residues. V gave up 4 bases and J gave up 5 bases; unmatched junction bases: 5. CDR3 loop: CASSQQGFTEAFF. CDR3 bases: TGTGCCAGCAGCCAACAGGGGTTTACTGAAGCTTTCTTT.

This CDR3 is CASSAPDLDSYNEQFF. The CDR3 nucleotides read TGTGCCAGCAGCGCCCCAGACTTGGACTCCTACAATGAGCAGTTCTTC. The chain combines TRBV9 with TRBJ2-1, with unresolved D. The CDR3 has 16 amino acids. Germline CDR1 SGDLS, CDR2 YYNGEE. V was shortened by 3 bases and J by 0 bases, with 13 bases between the two germline ends. The entire variable domain, with the rest obtained from reference TRBV9 and TRBJ2-1, is as follows: DSGVTQTPKHLITATGQRVTLRCSPRSGDLSVYWYQQSLDQGLQFLIQYYNGEERAKGNILERFSAQQFPDLHSELNLSSLELGDSALYFCASSAPDLDSYNEQFFGPGTRLTVL.

This chain uses TRBV27 with TRBJ2-5; 9 nucleotides agree with TRBD1. Unmatched junction bases numbered 6, after V lost 5 bases and J lost 5 bases. The CDR3 totals 14 residues. Germline V gene sequence: CDR1 MNHEY, CDR2 SMNVEV (reference sequence). CDR3 in amino acids: CASSKQGAWETQYF. CDR3 coding DNA: TGTGCCAGCAGTAAACAGGGGGCATGGGAGACCCAGTACTTC.

The chain couples TRBV28 to TRBJ2-7; D not resolved. Germline assignment: CDR1 MDHEN and CDR2 SYDVKM. Trimming left V 2 bases short and J 1 base short, with 12 bases between. The CDR3 sequence is 15 residues long. The CDR3 sequence: CASSLGRIVSYEQYF. CDR3 nucleotides: TGTGCCAGCAGTTTAGGCAGGATAGTTTCCTACGAGCAGTACTTC.

The count of this clone is one. The chain couples TRBV28 to TRBJ2-7; 8 nucleotides agree with TRBD2. V trimming: 10 bases; J trimming: 3 bases; junction bases outside the gene matches: 20. Germline assignment: CDR1 MDHEN and CDR2 SYDVKM. The CDR3 has 17 residues. The CDR3 region has the DNA TGTGCCACTTCGGGCCTCTCCGGGAGCGGGAGCTTCTACGAGCAGTACTTC. Protein: CATSGLSGSGSFYEQYF.

The chain couples TRBV30 to TRBJ2-1; 11 bases map to TRBD1. Germline lookup yields CDR1 GTSNPN and CDR2 SVGIG (reference sequence). Losses at the gene ends were 1 base for V and 9 bases for J; bases not matched to a gene: 5. The CDR3 sequence is 14 residues long. CDR3 DNA sequence: TGTGCCTGGAGTGGGGACAGGGGGTTTGGTGAGCAGTTCTTC. This encodes CAWSGDRGFGEQFF.

V gene TRBV6-7 combines with J gene TRBJ1-1; D perhaps matches TRBD1 (6 bases). TRBV6-7 is an ORF; its function is uncertain. V was clipped by 5 bases and J by 1 base, with 11 bases between them. CDR3 length equals 14 residues. The CDR3 region is CASSISTGNTEAFF. The CDR3 DNA follows: TGTGCCAGCAGTATTTCGACAGGGAACACTGAAGCTTTCTTT.

The chain combines TRBV11-3 with TRBJ1-1; D gene unclear. The CDR3 covers 13 residues. Germline lookup yields CDR1 SGHNT and CDR2 YENEEA. Trimming stripped 0 bases from V and 8 bases from J, with 10 bases between. This chain's CDR3 is CASSLDATREAFF. CDR3 in DNA: TGTGCCAGCAGCTTAGACGCAACCAGGGAAGCTTTCTTT.

The J gene is TRBJ1-1, the V gene TRBV11-3; tentative D call: TRBD1 (5 bases). Germline V gene lookup returns CDR1 SGHNT and CDR2 YENEEA. The CDR3 has 17 amino acids. V was clipped by 3 bases and J by 5 bases, with 22 bases between them. In DNA form, the CDR3 reads TGTGCCAGCAGCTTCTCCCCTCACAGGTCCCAGGGTACTGAAGCTTTCTTT. It specifies CASSFSPHRSQGTEAFF.

The rearrangement joins TRBV5-5 to TRBJ1-2, with no clear D. The germline V gene encodes CDR1 SGHKS and CDR2 YYEKEE (reference sequence). This CDR3 spans 15 amino acids. Trimming removed 2 bases at V and 5 bases at J, with 16 bases between. CDR3 loop: CASSLGAAAGYGYTF. DNA of the CDR3: TGTGCCAGCAGCTTAGGAGCCGCGGCGGGTTATGGCTACACCTTC.